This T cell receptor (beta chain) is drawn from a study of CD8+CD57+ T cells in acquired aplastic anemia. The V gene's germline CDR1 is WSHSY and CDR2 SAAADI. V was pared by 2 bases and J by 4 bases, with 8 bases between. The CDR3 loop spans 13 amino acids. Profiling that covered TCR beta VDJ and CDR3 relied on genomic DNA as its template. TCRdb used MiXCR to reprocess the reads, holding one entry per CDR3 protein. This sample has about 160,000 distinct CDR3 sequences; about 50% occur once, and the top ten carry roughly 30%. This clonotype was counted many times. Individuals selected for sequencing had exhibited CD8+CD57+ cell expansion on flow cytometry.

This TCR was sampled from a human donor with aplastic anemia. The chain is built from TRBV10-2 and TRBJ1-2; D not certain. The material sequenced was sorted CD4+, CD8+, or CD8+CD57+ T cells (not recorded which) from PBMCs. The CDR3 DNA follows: TGCGCCAGCAGTGAGGGCCGTTCCTATGGCTACACCTTC. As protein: CASSEGRSYGYTF.